This T cell receptor beta chain was recovered during a study of blood T cell repertoires in COVID-19. Overall study: COVID-19 samples from acute and convalescent phases originated in the United States, Italy and Spain.

V was pared by 4 bases and J by 1 base, with 4 bases of the junction left unmatched. The CDR3 length is 15 residues. The germline gives CDR1 LGHDT, CDR2 YNNKEL (reference sequence). Sequencing used immunoSEQ multiplex PCR; TCRdb keeps in-frame clones, though not all of them. The data contain just over 75,000 clones, 75% to 90% of them seen just once; the ten biggest clones take up 4.5% to 7%. The sequence derives from a man aged 55 to 70 with active or convalescent COVID-19. V is TRBV3-1 (or the pseudogene TRBV3-2) and J is TRBJ1-1; 9 bases match TRBD1. The sequencing sample was made of peripheral blood. In DNA form, the CDR3 reads TGTGCCAGCAGCCCCCGGACAGGGGCGAACACTGAAGCTTTCTTT. Translation gives CASSPRTGANTEAFF.